The 8 T cell receptor beta chains reported below all come from one sample, sequenced in a study of shared T cell receptors in the human thymus. Produced via immunoSEQ multiplex PCR; TCRdb's table is partial and in-frame only. The sample yields 720,000 or so clones, approximately 83% seen once. This sample was shared with a second study, whose subject was human thymus T cells.

The sample comprised thymocytes. The receptors were gathered from a girl less than two years old with a congenital heart defect.

This clone was found a few times. V usage is TRBV7-9 and J usage is TRBJ2-2; 14 bases agree with TRBD2. The CDR3 sequence is 19 residues long. Trimming removed 4 bases from V and 3 bases from J; junction bases left unmatched: 10. Looked up from germline, CDR1 is SEHNR and CDR2 is FQNEAQ (reference sequence). The CDR3 is CASSSRTSGGPTDTGELFF. CDR3 DNA: TGTGCCAGCAGCTCAAGGACTAGCGGGGGGCCTACCGACACCGGGGAGCTGTTTTTT. The whole variable domain, filled in from reference TRBV7-9 and TRBJ2-2, reads DTGVSQNPRHKITKRGQNVTFRCDPISEHNRLYWYRQTLGQGPEFLTYFQNEAQLEKSRLLSDRFSAERPKGSFSTLEIQRTEQGDSAMYLCASSSRTSGGPTDTGELFFGEGSRLTVL.

The count of this clone is one. The gene calls are TRBV5-6 and TRBJ1-1, with 7 bases fitting TRBD1. V trimming: 5 bases; J trimming: 4 bases; junction bases outside the gene matches: 8. The CDR3 loop spans 14 amino acids. Germline V gives CDR1 SGHDT, CDR2 YYEEEE. The CDR3 reads CASSSQGWSTEAFF. The CDR3 DNA follows: TGTGCCAGCAGTTCACAGGGGTGGAGCACTGAAGCTTTCTTT.

The chain joins TRBV16 to TRBJ2-2, with D possibly TRBD1 on 5 matching bases. Trimming removed 0 bases from V and 0 bases from J, with 11 bases in between. The length of the CDR3 is 17 residues. Per the germline V gene, CDR1 is KGHSY and CDR2 is FQNENV. CDR3 in amino acids: CASSQSGRASNTGELFF. CDR3 nucleotides: TGTGCCAGCAGCCAATCCGGCAGGGCATCGAACACCGGGGAGCTGTTTTTT.

The chain has TRBV5-6 and TRBJ1-5; the match to TRBD1 covers 7 bases. The junction had 8 bases not matched to a gene; V was cut back by 4 bases and J by 7 bases. Germline V gene data show CDR1 as SGHDT and CDR2 as YYEEEE. CDR3 size: 14 residues. Written as DNA, the CDR3 is TGTGCCAGCAGCCAGGGGGTCAGGGAGCAGCCCCAGCATTTT. It encodes CASSQGVREQPQHF.

The chain employs TRBV15 and TRBJ2-3, with 11 nucleotides matching TRBD2. Trimming took 2 bases from V and 2 from J; bases not matched to a gene: 6. This CDR3 spans 17 amino acids. Germline V lookup: CDR1 LNHNV, CDR2 YYDKDF (reference sequence). CDR3 loop: CATSRPTSGANTDTQYF. The DNA for the CDR3 is TGTGCCACCAGCAGACCGACTAGCGGGGCTAACACAGATACGCAGTATTTT.

This chain joins TRBV6-6 and TRBJ1-1; 8 positions agree with TRBD1. The germline V gene has CDR1 MNHNY and CDR2 SVGAGI (reference sequence). The CDR3 loop spans 15 amino acids. V lost 4 bases to trimming and J lost 2 bases; unmatched junction nucleotides: 6. CDR3 DNA sequence: TGTGCCAGCAGTTTCCGAGGGACAGGAAACACTGAAGCTTTCTTT. It yields the protein CASSFRGTGNTEAFF.

The chain has TRBV2 and TRBJ1-4, with TRBD1 matching 7 bases. This CDR3 has 17 residues. V gave up 11 bases and J gave up 6 bases; unmatched junction bases: 21. Germline CDR1 is SNHLY and CDR2 is FYNNEI. CDR3 in DNA: TGTGCCGGACTGTGGCGAGCTAAAGGGGGCGACGATGAAAAACTGTTTTTT. As protein: CAGLWRAKGGDDEKLFF. The full variable domain, with the rest looked up from reference TRBV2 and TRBJ1-4, is EPEVTQTPSHQVTQMGQEVILRCVPISNHLYFYWYRQILGQKVEFLVSFYNNEISEKSEIFDDQFSVERPDGSNFTLKIRSTKLEDSAMYFCAGLWRAKGGDDEKLFFGSGTQLSVL.

The V and J genes are TRBV7-2 and TRBJ1-2; TRBD1 aligns across 9 bases. In germline, CDR1 is SGHTA, CDR2 FQGNSA. The ends lost 5 bases at V and 0 bases at J; junction bases unmatched: 13. CDR3 length: 18 amino acids. The CDR3 reads CASSPGQGMVGTNYGYTF. The CDR3 coding sequence is TGTGCCAGCAGCCCGGGACAGGGTATGGTTGGGACTAACTATGGCTACACCTTC.